This passage covers 21 T cell receptor beta chains from one sample sequenced in a study of T cell responses to AZD1222 COVID-19 vaccine. The table came from immunoSEQ multiplex PCR; TCRdb's copy has only in-frame clones and leaves some out. Of about 94,000 clones in the sample, 90% were seen once. The material was peripheral blood, obtained on day 0 of AZD1222 vaccination. Receptor source: an adult in good health.

The rearrangement links TRBV19 to TRBJ1-1, with a possible D match to TRBD1 (6 bases). Germline V gene data show CDR1 as LNHDA and CDR2 as SQIVND (reference sequence). Between the trimmed V and J ends, which lost 8 bases and 4 bases, there was a span of 20 bases. The length of the CDR3 is 15 residues. The CDR3 is CASSGGSWVGTEAFF. In DNA form, the CDR3 reads TGTGCCAGTTCGGGGGGCTCTTGGGTCGGCACTGAAGCTTTCTTT.

In DNA, the CDR3 is TGTGCCAGCAGCCAAGATCTGGCGGGGGGGTCCTACAATGAGCAGTTCTTC. This translates into CASSQDLAGGSYNEQFF. The chain has TRBV3-1 (or the pseudogene TRBV3-2) and TRBJ2-1, with TRBD2 identical over 9 bases. Germline-derived CDR1 and CDR2 are LGHDT and YNNKEL (reference sequence). The length of the CDR3 is 17 residues. V trimming: 0 bases; J trimming: 1 base; junction bases outside the gene matches: 4.

This clone was picked up one time. V usage is TRBV6-5 and J usage is TRBJ1-5; D is uncertain. Germline V gives CDR1 MNHEY, CDR2 SVGAGI. Trimming stripped 6 bases from V and 2 bases from J, with 11 bases between. CDR3 size: 14 residues. DNA for the CDR3: TGTGCCAGCAGACCCGACCGACGCAATCAGCCCCAGCATTTT. This encodes CASRPDRRNQPQHF.

The chain employs TRBV5-1 and TRBJ1-1; D might be TRBD1 (6 bases). Germline V gives CDR1 SGHRS, CDR2 YFSETQ. The ends were cut back, 1 base at V and 2 bases at J, with 12 bases in the middle. The CDR3 totals 15 residues. CDR3 region: CASSLIVGGNTEAFF. The CDR3 coding sequence is TGCGCCAGCAGCTTGATTGTAGGGGGAAACACTGAAGCTTTCTTT.

The rearrangement links TRBV27 to TRBJ1-5; the D is unclear. CDR3 length: 15 residues. Germline CDR1 reads MNHEY; CDR2 reads SMNVEV (reference sequence). The germline V and J ends were trimmed by 5 bases and 10 bases, with 21 bases remaining between them. This CDR3 reads CASSPLGSPMGPQHF. The CDR3 DNA reads as TGTGCCAGCAGTCCTCTTGGTAGTCCTATGGGACCCCAGCATTTT.

The chain joins TRBV5-1 to TRBJ2-2; 8 bases are a match to TRBD1. Germline values: CDR1 SGHRS, CDR2 YFSETQ. This CDR3 has 17 amino acids. V lost 0 bases, J lost 0 bases, and 4 bases stayed unmatched. The CDR3 loop reads CASSLAPGQANTGELFF. CDR3 nucleotide sequence: TGCGCCAGCAGCTTGGCTCCGGGACAGGCGAACACCGGGGAGCTGTTTTTT.

The sample holds a few counts of this clone. V gene TRBV3-1 (or the pseudogene TRBV3-2) combines with J gene TRBJ1-5; a weak D match, TRBD1 (6 bases). This CDR3 comprises 15 residues. V lost 0 bases, J lost 5 bases, and 11 bases lay in between. Germline CDR1 is LGHDT and CDR2 is YNNKEL (reference sequence). CDR3 bases: TGTGCCAGCAGCCAAGATACGACAGGCTATCAGCCCCAGCATTTT. Translated: CASSQDTTGYQPQHF.

The chain is built from TRBV18 and TRBJ2-2; TRBD1 matches 8 bases. J gave up 0 bases and V 2 bases, and 8 bases lay outside the gene matches. CDR1 KGHSH and CDR2 LQKENI come from the germline V gene. The CDR3 sequence is 18 residues long. DNA for the CDR3: TGTGCCAGCTCACCAAACGCGATACAGGGGGCGAACACCGGGGAGCTGTTTTTT. Its translation is CASSPNAIQGANTGELFF.

The chain is built from TRBV5-4 and TRBJ1-1; maybe TRBD1 (6 bases). Germline values: CDR1 SGHNT, CDR2 YYREEE (reference sequence). CDR3 length: 16 residues. The V gene lost 4 bases and the J gene lost 3 bases, with 19 bases spanning the gap. The CDR3 sequence is CASSLGQSARDTEAFF. The CDR3 nucleotides are TGTGCCAGCAGCCTGGGACAATCGGCCCGGGACACTGAAGCTTTCTTT.

The rearrangement joins TRBV7-9 to TRBJ2-7, with 7 bases fitting TRBD1. Germline loops: CDR1 SEHNR, CDR2 FQNEAQ (reference sequence). V trimming: 5 bases; J trimming: 3 bases; junction bases outside the gene matches: 13. The CDR3 runs 16 residues. The CDR3 nucleotides read TGTGCCAGCAGCCCCCCTTTGACAGGGCTGTTCTACGAGCAGTACTTC. This sequence encodes CASSPPLTGLFYEQYF.

The V call is TRBV29-1, the J call TRBJ2-4; D is possibly TRBD1 (6 bases). Germline values: CDR1 SQVTM, CDR2 ANQGSEA. Trimming left V 5 bases short and J 1 base short, with 12 bases between. CDR3 length: 14 amino acids. The CDR3 spells CSVFRGEAKNIQYF. The CDR3 nucleotides read TGCAGCGTTTTCAGGGGTGAGGCCAAAAACATTCAGTACTTC.

The chain joins TRBV12-5 to TRBJ2-2; the D gene could be TRBD1 or TRBD2 (5 bases each). The CDR3 is 12 amino acids. The germline gives CDR1 LGHNT, CDR2 FRNRAP. Deletions cut 4 bases from V and 6 bases from J, with 6 bases between. The DNA of the CDR3 is TGTGCTAGTGGTTGGGGGTCCGGGGAGCTGTTTTTT. This translates into CASGWGSGELFF. Variable domain in full (rest from reference TRBV12-5 and TRBJ2-2): DARVTQTPRHKVTEMGQEVTMRCQPILGHNTVFWYRQTMMQGLELLAYFRNRAPLDDSGMPKDRFSAEMPDATLATLKIQPSEPRDSAVYFCASGWGSGELFFGEGSRLTVL.

The chain employs TRBV5-4 and TRBJ1-1; D gene ambiguous. V lost 0 bases and J lost 1, with 13 bases in between. The CDR3 extends over 16 amino acids. Germline lookup yields CDR1 SGHNT and CDR2 YYREEE (reference sequence). CDR3 sequence reads: CASSLAGWAANTEAFF. CDR3 bases: TGTGCCAGCAGCTTGGCCGGGTGGGCTGCGAACACTGAAGCTTTCTTT.

DNA of the CDR3: TGTGCCAGCAGTCGGGCCCGGAACACCGGGGAGCTGTTTTTT. Its protein is CASSRARNTGELFF. The chain uses TRBV6-4 and TRBJ2-2; the D is unclear. The CDR3 has 14 amino acids. Germline CDR1 is MRHNA and CDR2 is SNTAGT. The V end lost 5 bases, the J end lost 1 base, and 8 bases lay between the germline ends.

The chain carries TRBV7-2 and TRBJ1-2; the match to TRBD1 covers 7 bases. The CDR3 runs 14 residues. Trimming at V came to 1 base and at J to 7 bases, leaving 6 bases not matched to a gene. Germline V CDR1 and CDR2: SGHTA, FQGNSA. The CDR3: CASSLDQGVGGYTF. The CDR3 nucleotides read TGTGCCAGCAGCTTAGACCAGGGGGTGGGTGGCTACACCTTC.

The chain recombines TRBV6-2 or TRBV6-3 with TRBJ2-3; the D is unclear. This CDR3 region has 17 residues. Germline CDR1 and CDR2: MNHEY and SVGEGT. V was shortened by 0 bases and J by 1 base, with 14 bases between the two germline ends. The CDR3 here is CASSYSVGLLRTDTQYF. The CDR3 DNA reads as TGTGCCAGCAGTTACTCCGTCGGTCTACTACGCACAGATACGCAGTATTTT.

This chain connects TRBV5-5 to TRBJ1-5; unclear D gene. The germline V and J ends were trimmed by 4 bases and 6 bases, with 11 bases remaining between them. This CDR3 is built from 13 residues. Germline values: CDR1 SGHKS, CDR2 YYEKEE (reference sequence). The CDR3 DNA reads TGTGCCAGCAGCCACGAATGGGGTCAGCCCCAGCATTTT. It specifies CASSHEWGQPQHF.

This clone was detected only a few times. V is TRBV12-3 or TRBV12-4 and J is TRBJ1-2, with D possibly TRBD1 on 6 matching bases. Trimming removed 2 bases from V and 4 bases from J, with 8 bases in between. This CDR3 contains 13 residues. The CDR3 loop is CASSLKGGYGYTF. CDR3 nucleotide sequence: TGTGCCAGCAGTTTAAAGGGGGGCTATGGCTACACCTTC.

V is TRBV28 and J is TRBJ1-1, with D possibly being TRBD1 (5 bases). The CDR3 runs 12 residues. Trimming stripped 10 bases from V and 4 bases from J, with 13 bases between. Germline V lookup: CDR1 MDHEN, CDR2 SYDVKM. CDR3 amino acids: CAINIGGTEAFF. CDR3 nucleotide sequence: TGTGCCATCAACATTGGGGGCACTGAAGCTTTCTTT. Filled out from reference TRBV28 and TRBJ1-1, the complete variable domain reads DVKVTQSSRYLVKRTGEKVFLECVQDMDHENMFWYRQDPGLGLRLIYFSYDVKMKEKGDIPEGYSVSREKKERFSLILESASTNQTSMYLCAINIGGTEAFFGQGTRLTVV.

This clone is medium-sized by share. This chain uses TRBV4-3 with TRBJ1-2, with TRBD1 as a possible D gene (6 bases). This CDR3 is 15 amino acids long. Germline CDR1 reads LGHNA; CDR2 reads YSLEER. V gave up 0 bases and J gave up 7 bases, with 15 bases separating them. The CDR3 reads CASSQDERAGVGYTF. CDR3 coding DNA: TGCGCCAGCAGCCAAGATGAGAGGGCAGGGGTTGGCTACACCTTC.

As DNA, the CDR3 is TGTGCCAGCAGCAAAGTCGGTAGGCAAGAGACCCAGTACTTC. It translates to CASSKVGRQETQYF. V and J are TRBV7-2 and TRBJ2-5, with unresolved D. The V end was cut by 5 bases, the J end by 2 bases, with 12 bases between. The germline CDR1 and CDR2 sequences are SGHTA and FQGNSA. This CDR3 region has 14 residues.